The present entry profiles one TCR beta chain with its context. The protocol was immunoSEQ multiplex PCR, while the TCRdb copy is restricted to in-frame clones and leaves out a portion. The sample records 180,000 or so clones, 90% to 95% being singletons. This sample is part of a study of control samples from healthy donors and cancer patients. The TCR was taken from a woman aged 30 to 39 in good health. The sequencing input was blood.

The CDR3 DNA sequence: TGTGCCAGCAGTTACGGGGGGGGTGGAAACACCATATATTTT. Translated, it gives CASSYGGGGNTIYF. This chain joins TRBV6-5 and TRBJ1-3; weak D call: TRBD1 (5 bases). The CDR3 sequence is 14 residues long. Between the trimmed V and J ends, which lost 2 bases and 3 bases, there was a span of 8 bases. Germline V gene lookup returns CDR1 MNHEY and CDR2 SVGAGI.